This TCR beta chain was obtained from a study of T cell changes during pregnancy in multiple sclerosis. The count of this clone is one. This CDR3 has 15 residues. Germline V gene lookup returns CDR1 SGHVS and CDR2 FQNEAQ. V lost 5 bases to trimming and J lost 0 bases; unmatched junction nucleotides: 5. Libraries were prepared by immunoSEQ multiplex PCR; TCRdb keeps only in-frame clonotypes and omits some of them. The sample carries some 44,000 clones, approximately 90% recorded once. The chain uses TRBV7-8 and TRBJ2-3; 7 nucleotides agree with TRBD2. The clonotype comes from a female donor with multiple sclerosis, enrolled in a pregnancy study. This material consisted of CD4+ T cells from peripheral blood mononuclear cells, taken after pregnancy. CDR3 DNA sequence: TGTGCCAGCAGCCGTGGGACTATTAGCACAGATACGCAGTATTTT. Translated, it gives CASSRGTISTDTQYF.